The next 7 T cell receptor beta chains were all read from a single sample in a study of shared clonotypes between healthy human individuals (dated by TCRdb to the early 2020s). The library was prepared using the immunoSEQ multiplex PCR assay. What TCRdb holds here is the immuneACCESS table cut down to in-frame rearrangements. Part of the clones is not present; checked against another copy, under half of the missing clones reflect an unresolved V gene, and the others are unexplained. Recorded for this sample are about 520,000 clones; about 96% of them occurred a single time. The leading ten clones occupy about 0.059% of the sample. Sample: naive CD4+ T cells sorted from blood. This sample's cell subset or site label indicates: CD45RA+ positively selected. Every receptor here comes from a woman in her twenties or thirties in good health.

The V and J genes are TRBV11-2 and TRBJ2-2; the D is unclear. V lost 1 base, J lost 4 bases, and 10 bases lay in between. This CDR3 comprises 15 residues. CDR1 is SGHAT, CDR2 FQNNGV, per germline. The CDR3 DNA sequence: TGTGCCAGCAGCTTAGTCAACGACATCACCGGGGAGCTGTTTTTT. Its translation is CASSLVNDITGELFF.

This clone was seen only once. The V call is TRBV6-5, the J call TRBJ1-5, with D uncertain. The ends were cut back, 5 bases at V and 3 bases at J, with 8 bases in the middle. The CDR3 has 13 amino acids. The germline gives CDR1 MNHEY, CDR2 SVGAGI. This CDR3 is CASSDELNQPQHF. Here the CDR3 DNA reads TGTGCCAGCAGTGATGAGCTCAATCAGCCCCAGCATTTT.

The chain recombines TRBV28 with TRBJ1-2, with 7 bases matching TRBD1. Germline V CDR1 and CDR2: MDHEN, SYDVKM. The CDR3 length is 14 residues. With 5 bases clipped from V and 5 bases from J, the junction kept 8 bases outside the gene matches. The DNA for the CDR3 is TGTGCCAGCAGTGGAGGACAGGCGGGGTATGGCTACACCTTC. Translating it yields CASSGGQAGYGYTF.

This clone was counted once. The chain combines TRBV19 with TRBJ2-1; 7 positions match TRBD1. The CDR3 sequence is 13 residues long. V was pared by 5 bases and J by 5 bases, with 3 bases of the junction left unmatched. Per the germline V gene, CDR1 is LNHDA and CDR2 is SQIVND (reference sequence). DNA of the CDR3: TGTGCCAGTAGTTTGACAGGGAACAATGAGCAGTTCTTC. Translation gives CASSLTGNNEQFF.

The rearrangement joins TRBV5-1 to TRBJ2-6; 7 nucleotides match TRBD2. V lost 5 bases to trimming and J lost 0 bases; unmatched junction nucleotides: 2. The germline gives CDR1 SGHRS, CDR2 YFSETQ. This CDR3 region has 15 residues. CDR3 bases: TGCGCCAGCAGGTCGGGGGGCTCTGGGGCCAACGTCCTGACTTTC. This gives the protein CASRSGGSGANVLTF.

V usage is TRBV5-6 and J usage is TRBJ1-4; no clear D gene. The V end lost 6 bases, the J end lost 8 bases, and 8 bases lay between the germline ends. Germline-derived CDR1 and CDR2 are SGHDT and YYEEEE. This CDR3 is 11 amino acids long. The CDR3 loop reads CASTQDEKLFF. CDR3 coding DNA: TGTGCCAGCACCCAGGACGAAAAACTGTTTTTT.

The chain has TRBV10-1 and TRBJ2-1, with 7 bases identical to TRBD2. This CDR3 spans 16 amino acids. V lost 3 bases to trimming and J lost 8 bases; unmatched junction nucleotides: 13. Germline CDR1 reads WNHNN; CDR2 reads SYGVQD (reference sequence). This CDR3 reads CASSDSRGLADDEQFF. Written as DNA, the CDR3 is TGCGCCAGCAGTGACTCCCGTGGGCTAGCGGATGATGAGCAGTTCTTC.